This T cell receptor beta chain was identified during a study of T-cell reconstitution after alpha-beta-depleted transplantation in children. The CDR3 sequence is 15 residues long. J was trimmed by 3 bases and V by 4 bases; bases with no gene match: 7. The germline gives CDR1 SGHRS, CDR2 YFSETQ. Preparing the TCRbeta library involved the use of unique molecular identifiers. TCRdb passed the PCR reads through MiXCR, listing each CDR3 protein once. The data show a few hundred thousand distinct CDR3 sequences, 20% to 30% seen once. The chain employs TRBV5-1 and TRBJ2-1; 7 positions match TRBD2. The TCR sequence derives from a boy younger than two with Wiskott-Aldrich syndrome, due to receive a stem cell transplant. The material sequenced was PBMCs, taken before TCRalphabeta/CD19-depleted stem cell transplant. The CDR3 DNA follows: TGCGCCAGCAGCCAGGGCGGGAGTTTCTACAATGAGCAGTTCTTC. This encodes CASSQGGSFYNEQFF.